This TCR beta chain was retrieved from a study of blood T cell repertoires in COVID-19. Method: immunoSEQ multiplex PCR; TCRdb's copy keeps in-frame clones and lacks some. Counted here are approximately 40,000 clones, around 90% occurring once; the ten biggest clones make up around 5.1%. The V and J ends lost 2 bases and 7 bases, in that order; junction bases with no gene match: 6. This CDR3 comprises 13 residues. Germline CDR1 reads SGHRS; CDR2 reads YFSETQ. Sequencing was carried out using peripheral blood. This TCR came from a woman of 80 years or more with acute or convalescent COVID-19. The V call is TRBV5-1, the J call TRBJ2-7, with TRBD1 matching 7 bases. The CDR3, as DNA: TGCGCCAGCAGCTTTGAGGGGGCGGGTGAGCAGTACTTC. Translated: CASSFEGAGEQYF.